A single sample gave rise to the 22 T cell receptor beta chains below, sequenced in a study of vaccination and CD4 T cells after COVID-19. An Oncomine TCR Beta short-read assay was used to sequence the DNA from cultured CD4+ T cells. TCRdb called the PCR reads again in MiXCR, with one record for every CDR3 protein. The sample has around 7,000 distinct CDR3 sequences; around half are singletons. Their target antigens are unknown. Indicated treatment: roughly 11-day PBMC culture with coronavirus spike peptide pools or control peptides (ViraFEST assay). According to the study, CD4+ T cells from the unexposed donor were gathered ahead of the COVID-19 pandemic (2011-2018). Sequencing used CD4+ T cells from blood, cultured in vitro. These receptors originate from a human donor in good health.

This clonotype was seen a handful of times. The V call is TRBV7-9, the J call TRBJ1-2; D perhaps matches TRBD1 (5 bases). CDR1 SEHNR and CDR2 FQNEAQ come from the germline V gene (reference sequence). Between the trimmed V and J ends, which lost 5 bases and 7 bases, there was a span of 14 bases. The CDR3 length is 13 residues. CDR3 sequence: CASSPSGQLGYTF. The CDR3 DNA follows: TGTGCCAGCAGCCCATCCGGACAACTTGGCTACACCTTC.

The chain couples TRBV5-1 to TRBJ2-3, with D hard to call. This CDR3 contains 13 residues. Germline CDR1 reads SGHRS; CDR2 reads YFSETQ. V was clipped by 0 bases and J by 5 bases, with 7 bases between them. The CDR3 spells CASSLGLIDTQYF. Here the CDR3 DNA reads TGCGCCAGCAGCTTGGGTTTGATAGATACGCAGTATTTT.

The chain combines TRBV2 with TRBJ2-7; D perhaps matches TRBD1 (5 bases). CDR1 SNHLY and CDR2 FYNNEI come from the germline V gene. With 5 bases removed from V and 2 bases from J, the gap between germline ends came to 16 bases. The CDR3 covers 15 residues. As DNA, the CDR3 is TGTGCCAGCAGTCAGGGATCTACGGTGACCTACGAGCAGTACTTC. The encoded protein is CASSQGSTVTYEQYF.

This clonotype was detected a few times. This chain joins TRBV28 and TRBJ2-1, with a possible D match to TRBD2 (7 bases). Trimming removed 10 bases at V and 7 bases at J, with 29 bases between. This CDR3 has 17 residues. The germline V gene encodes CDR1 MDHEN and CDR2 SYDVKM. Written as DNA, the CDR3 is TGTGCCATCGAACAGGGTCTCTGGCGGGGGCGCCGAAATGAGCAGTTCTTC. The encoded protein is CAIEQGLWRGRRNEQFF.

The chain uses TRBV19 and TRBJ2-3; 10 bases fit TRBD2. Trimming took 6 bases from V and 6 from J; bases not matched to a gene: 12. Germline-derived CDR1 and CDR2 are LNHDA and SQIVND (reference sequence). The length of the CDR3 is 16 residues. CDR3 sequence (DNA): TGTGCCAGTAGCAGCCGTCAAGCTAGCGGGGGTGATACGCAGTATTTT. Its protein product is CASSSRQASGGDTQYF. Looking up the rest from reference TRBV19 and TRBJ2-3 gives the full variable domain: DGGITQSPKYLFRKEGQNVTLSCEQNLNHDAMYWYRQDPGQGLRLIYYSQIVNDFQKGDIAEGYSVSREKKESFPLTVTSAQKNPTAFYLCASSSRQASGGDTQYFGPGTRLTVL.

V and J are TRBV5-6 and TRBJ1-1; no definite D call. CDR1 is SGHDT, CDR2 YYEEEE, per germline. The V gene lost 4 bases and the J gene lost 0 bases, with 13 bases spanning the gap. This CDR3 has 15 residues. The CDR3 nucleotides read TGTGCCAGCAGCGTTGTTCCGGGAATGAACACTGAAGCTTTCTTT. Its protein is CASSVVPGMNTEAFF.

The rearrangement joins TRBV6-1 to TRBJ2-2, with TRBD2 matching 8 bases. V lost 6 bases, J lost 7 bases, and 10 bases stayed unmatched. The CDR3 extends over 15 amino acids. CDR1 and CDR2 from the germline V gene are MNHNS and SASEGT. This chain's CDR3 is CASRTRGGHGGELFF. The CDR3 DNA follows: TGTGCCAGCAGAACTCGGGGGGGCCATGGCGGGGAGCTGTTTTTT.

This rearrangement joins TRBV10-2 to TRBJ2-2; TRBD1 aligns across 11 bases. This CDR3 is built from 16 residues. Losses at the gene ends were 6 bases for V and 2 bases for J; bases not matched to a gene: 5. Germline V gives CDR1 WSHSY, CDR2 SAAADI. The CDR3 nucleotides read TGCGCCAGCAGGGATTGGACAGGGGGCAACACCGGGGAGCTGTTTTTT. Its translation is CASRDWTGGNTGELFF.

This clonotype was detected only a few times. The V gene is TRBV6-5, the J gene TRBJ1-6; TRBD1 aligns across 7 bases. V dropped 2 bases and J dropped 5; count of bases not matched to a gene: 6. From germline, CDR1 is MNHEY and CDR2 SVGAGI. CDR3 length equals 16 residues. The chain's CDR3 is CASSYTSDRHNSPLHF. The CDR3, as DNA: TGTGCCAGCAGTTACACCTCGGACAGGCATAATTCACCCCTCCACTTT.

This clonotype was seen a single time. CDR3 nucleotide sequence: TGTGCCAGCAGTTACTCCTTTGGCAGGGTTCGAGAGACCCAGTACTTC. This sequence encodes CASSYSFGRVRETQYF. This chain joins TRBV6-5 and TRBJ2-5; D is possibly TRBD1 (5 bases). Trimming took 0 bases from V and 4 from J, leaving 15 bases between them. The CDR3 consists of 16 residues. Germline V CDR1 and CDR2: MNHEY, SVGAGI.

Here the CDR3 DNA reads TGTGCCAGCAAGCGGGGGACACACCAAGAGACCCAGTACTTC. Amino acid sequence: CASKRGTHQETQYF. The chain has TRBV2 and TRBJ2-5; 8 bases fit TRBD2. The CDR3 totals 14 residues. V gave up 7 bases and J gave up 0 bases; unmatched junction bases: 4. CDR1 is SNHLY and CDR2 is FYNNEI in the germline V gene.

DNA for the CDR3: TGCAGTGCCAATGACCACAGCAATGAGCAGTTCTTC. Translated: CSANDHSNEQFF. The rearrangement uses TRBV20-1 and TRBJ2-1; D is ambiguous. Trimming shortened V by 6 bases and J by 6 bases, and 12 bases separated the two germline ends. The CDR3 sequence is 12 residues long. Germline lookup yields CDR1 DFQATT and CDR2 SNEGSKA (reference sequence).

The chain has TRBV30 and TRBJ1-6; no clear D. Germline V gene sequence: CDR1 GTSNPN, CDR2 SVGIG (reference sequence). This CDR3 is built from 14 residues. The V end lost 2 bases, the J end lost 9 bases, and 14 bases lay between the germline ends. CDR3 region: CAWSRESLGSPLHF. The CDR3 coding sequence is TGTGCCTGGAGTCGGGAGAGTTTGGGTTCACCCCTCCACTTT.

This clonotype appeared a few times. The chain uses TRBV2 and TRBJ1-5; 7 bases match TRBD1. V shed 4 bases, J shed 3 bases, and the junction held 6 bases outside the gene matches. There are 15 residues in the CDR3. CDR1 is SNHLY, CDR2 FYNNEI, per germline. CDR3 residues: CASSVNRGANQPQHF. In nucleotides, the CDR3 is TGTGCCAGCAGTGTGAACAGGGGAGCCAATCAGCCCCAGCATTTT.

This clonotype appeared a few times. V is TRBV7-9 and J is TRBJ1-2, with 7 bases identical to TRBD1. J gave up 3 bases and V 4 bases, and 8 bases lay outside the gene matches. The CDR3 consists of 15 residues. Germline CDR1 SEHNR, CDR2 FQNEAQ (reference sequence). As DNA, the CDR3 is TGTGCCAGCAGCTCCCAACAGGGGAGTGACTATGGCTACACCTTC. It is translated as CASSSQQGSDYGYTF. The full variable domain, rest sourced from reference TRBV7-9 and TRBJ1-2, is DTGVSQNPRHKITKRGQNVTFRCDPISEHNRLYWYRQTLGQGPEFLTYFQNEAQLEKSRLLSDRFSAERPKGSFSTLEIQRTEQGDSAMYLCASSSQQGSDYGYTFGSGTRLTVV.

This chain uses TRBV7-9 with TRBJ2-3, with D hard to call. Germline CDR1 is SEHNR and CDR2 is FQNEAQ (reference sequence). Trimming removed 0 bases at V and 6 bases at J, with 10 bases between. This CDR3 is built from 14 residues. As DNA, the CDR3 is TGTGCCAGCAGCTTAGCGCCCCCCACCGATACGCAGTATTTT. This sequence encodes CASSLAPPTDTQYF.

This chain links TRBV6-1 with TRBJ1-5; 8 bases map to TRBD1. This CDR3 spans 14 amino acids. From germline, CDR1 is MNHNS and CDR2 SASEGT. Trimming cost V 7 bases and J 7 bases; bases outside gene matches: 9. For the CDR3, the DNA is TGTGCCAGCACTGGACAGGCAGGGGGCCAGCCCCAGCATTTT. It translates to CASTGQAGGQPQHF.

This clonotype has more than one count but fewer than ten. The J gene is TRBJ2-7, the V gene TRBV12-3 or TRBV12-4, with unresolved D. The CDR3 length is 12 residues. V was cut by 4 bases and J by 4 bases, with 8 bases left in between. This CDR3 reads CASSSGPYEQYF. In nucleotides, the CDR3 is TGTGCCAGCAGTTCTGGACCTTACGAGCAGTACTTC.

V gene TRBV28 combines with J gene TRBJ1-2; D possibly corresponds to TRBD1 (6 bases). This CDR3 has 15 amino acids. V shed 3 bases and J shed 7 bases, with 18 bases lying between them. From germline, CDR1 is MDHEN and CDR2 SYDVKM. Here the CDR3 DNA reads TGTGCCAGCAGTTTGGGAACGACGGGGGGCCGTGGCTACACCTTC. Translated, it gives CASSLGTTGGRGYTF.

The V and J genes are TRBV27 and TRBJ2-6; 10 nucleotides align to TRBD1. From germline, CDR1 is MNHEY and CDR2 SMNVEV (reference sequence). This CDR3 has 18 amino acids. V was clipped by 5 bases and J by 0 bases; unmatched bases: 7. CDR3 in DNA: TGTGCCAGCAGTATACGACAGGGGGCCGTCTCTGGGGCCAACGTCCTGACTTTC. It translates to CASSIRQGAVSGANVLTF.

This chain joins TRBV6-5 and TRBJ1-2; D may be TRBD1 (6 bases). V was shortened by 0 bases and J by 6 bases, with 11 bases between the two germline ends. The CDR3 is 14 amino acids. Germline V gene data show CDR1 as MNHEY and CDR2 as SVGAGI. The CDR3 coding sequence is TGTGCCAGCAGTTACTCGTCGGGACAAGATGGCTACACCTTC. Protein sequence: CASSYSSGQDGYTF.

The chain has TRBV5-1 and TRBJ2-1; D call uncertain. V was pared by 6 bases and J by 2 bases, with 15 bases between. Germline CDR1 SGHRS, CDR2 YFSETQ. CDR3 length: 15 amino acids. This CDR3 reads CASTPGRIAYNEQFF. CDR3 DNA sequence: TGCGCCAGCACCCCCGGGCGGATCGCCTACAATGAGCAGTTCTTC. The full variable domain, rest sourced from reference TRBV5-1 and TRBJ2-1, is KAGVTQTPRYLIKTRGQQVTLSCSPISGHRSVSWYQQTPGQGLQFLFEYFSETQRNKGNFPGRFSGRQFSNSRSEMNVSTLELGDSALYLCASTPGRIAYNEQFFGPGTRLTVL.